One and the same sample provided the 22 T cell receptor beta chains below, sequenced in a study of CD8 T cells in ankylosing spondylitis. Each CDR3 protein gets one entry after TCRdb re-called the 5' RACE reads with MiXCR. The sample includes more than 5,500 distinct CDR3 sequences, about 3% of them seen just once. The sample consisted of blood, either unsorted or a sorted T cell fraction (not recorded which). These receptors came from a female donor with ankylosing spondylitis or in good health (not recorded which).

This clonotype was recorded at least ten times. The chain recombines TRBV9 with TRBJ1-2, with D uncertain. Germline V gives CDR1 SGDLS, CDR2 YYNGEE. The CDR3 is made up of 13 amino acids. V gave up 5 bases and J gave up 8 bases, with 16 bases separating them. CDR3 in amino acids: CASRNRVSGGYTF. The CDR3 DNA is TGTGCCAGCAGAAACCGGGTTTCTGGGGGCTACACCTTC.

There are many counts of this clonotype. This chain uses TRBV9 with TRBJ2-3; tentatively, D is TRBD1 or TRBD2 (5 bases each). Germline V gene sequence: CDR1 SGDLS, CDR2 YYNGEE. CDR3 size: 16 residues. The V end lost 3 bases, the J end lost 2 bases, and 16 bases lay between the germline ends. The CDR3 region is CASSGRDALTTDTQYF. The CDR3 DNA is TGTGCCAGCAGCGGCCGGGACGCCCTTACCACAGATACGCAGTATTTT. Full variable domain (remainder filled in from reference TRBV9 and TRBJ2-3): DSGVTQTPKHLITATGQRVTLRCSPRSGDLSVYWYQQSLDQGLQFLIQYYNGEERAKGNILERFSAQQFPDLHSELNLSSLELGDSALYFCASSGRDALTTDTQYFGPGTRLTVL.

In this sample, this clonotype is medium-sized. This chain links TRBV9 with TRBJ2-5, with 13 bases lining up with TRBD2. Unmatched junction bases numbered 3, after V lost 3 bases and J lost 1 base. CDR1 SGDLS and CDR2 YYNGEE come from the germline V gene. This CDR3 is 16 amino acids long. The CDR3 nucleotides read TGTGCCAGCAGCGCCGGGACTAGCGGGATCCAAGAGACCCAGTACTTC. It is translated as CASSAGTSGIQETQYF.

There are many counts of this clonotype. This chain joins TRBV9 and TRBJ2-7, with D maybe TRBD2 (6 bases). Trimming removed 0 bases at V and 5 bases at J, with 15 bases between. The CDR3 runs 15 residues. Germline V lookup: CDR1 SGDLS, CDR2 YYNGEE. CDR3 sequence (DNA): TGTGCCAGCAGCGTAGGGAGGGCAGGGATAGACGAGCAGTACTTC. Its protein is CASSVGRAGIDEQYF. Combining the CDR3 with reference TRBV9 and TRBJ2-7 gives the whole variable domain DSGVTQTPKHLITATGQRVTLRCSPRSGDLSVYWYQQSLDQGLQFLIQYYNGEERAKGNILERFSAQQFPDLHSELNLSSLELGDSALYFCASSVGRAGIDEQYFGPGTRLTVT.

This clonotype has at least ten counts. The V and J genes are TRBV9 and TRBJ2-2; 8 bases line up with TRBD2. The CDR3 contains 16 residues. Germline lookup yields CDR1 SGDLS and CDR2 YYNGEE. The V segment lost 1 base and the J segment 1 base; nucleotides outside the gene matches: 3. CDR3 nucleotide sequence: TGTGCCAGCAGCGTAAGCACTAGCGGGAACACCGGGGAGCTGTTTTTT. Its translation is CASSVSTSGNTGELFF.

This clonotype is categorized as medium-sized. The V call is TRBV9, the J call TRBJ2-3, with D possibly being TRBD2 (5 bases). The CDR3 runs 14 residues. Trimming removed 6 bases at V and 4 bases at J, with 15 bases between. Germline CDR1 and CDR2: SGDLS and YYNGEE. The DNA of the CDR3 is TGTGCCAGCACCCCTGGAGGTTTTTCAGATACGCAGTATTTT. Amino acid sequence: CASTPGGFSDTQYF.

Ten or more counts support this clonotype. The genes are TRBV9 and TRBJ2-3; 7 bases line up with TRBD1. CDR1 is SGDLS and CDR2 is YYNGEE in the germline V gene. V gave up 3 bases and J gave up 3 bases; unmatched junction bases: 10. The length of the CDR3 is 16 residues. The CDR3 sequence is CASSALGTETTDTQYF. Here the CDR3 DNA reads TGTGCCAGCAGCGCGCTCGGGACAGAAACTACAGATACGCAGTATTTT.

By frequency in the sample, this clonotype is medium-sized. The chain joins TRBV9 to TRBJ1-5, with 8 bases matching TRBD1. The trim removed 5 bases at V and 0 bases at J, leaving 7 bases unmatched. The germline CDR1 and CDR2 sequences are SGDLS and YYNGEE. This CDR3 comprises 16 residues. The CDR3 sequence: CASSAGTGYSNQPQHF. The DNA of the CDR3 is TGTGCCAGCAGTGCCGGGACAGGTTATAGCAATCAGCCCCAGCATTTT.

The sample holds a few counts of this clonotype. CDR3 coding DNA: TGTGCCAGCACCGGGCAGAGTTTTGAGCAGTACTTC. Translation: CASTGQSFEQYF. The chain combines TRBV6-4 with TRBJ2-7; D is ambiguous. V was trimmed by 7 bases and J by 7 bases, leaving 14 bases between them. CDR3 length: 12 amino acids. Germline V gives CDR1 MRHNA, CDR2 SNTAGT.

This clonotype was counted many times. The chain recombines TRBV9 with TRBJ2-3; D perhaps matches TRBD1 (6 bases). Germline lookup yields CDR1 SGDLS and CDR2 YYNGEE. Trimming removed 3 bases from V and 2 bases from J, with 13 bases in between. The CDR3 spans 15 residues. CDR3 in DNA: TGTGCCAGCAGCGGGGAAGGGGGTTCCACAGATACGCAGTATTTT. Protein product: CASSGEGGSTDTQYF.

This clonotype rates as medium-sized. The chain carries TRBV9 and TRBJ1-4, with TRBD1 identical over 8 bases. The CDR3 is 16 amino acids. The V gene's germline CDR1 is SGDLS and CDR2 YYNGEE. The V gene end was trimmed by 4 bases and the J gene end by 4 bases; junction bases not matched to a gene: 9. In DNA, the CDR3 is TGTGCCAGCAGCCCTACACCGGGACAGGTTAATGAAAAACTGTTTTTT. Amino acid sequence: CASSPTPGQVNEKLFF.

This clonotype is labeled medium-sized. This chain links TRBV9 with TRBJ2-3; D remains ambiguous. CDR1 and CDR2 (germline): SGDLS, YYNGEE. V was trimmed by 2 bases and J by 0 bases, leaving 7 bases between them. The CDR3 has 14 amino acids. This CDR3 is CASSVGPSTDTQYF. Written as DNA, the CDR3 is TGTGCCAGCAGCGTTGGGCCGAGCACAGATACGCAGTATTTT.

At least ten counts were recorded for this clonotype. V usage is TRBV9 and J usage is TRBJ1-1, with 8 bases fitting TRBD1. This CDR3 comprises 13 residues. The V gene's germline CDR1 is SGDLS and CDR2 YYNGEE. Trimming took 3 bases from V and 4 from J; bases not matched to a gene: 2. The CDR3 DNA reads TGTGCCAGCAGCGCAGGGGGCCGCACTGAAGCTTTCTTT. Translating gives CASSAGGRTEAFF. The whole variable domain, filled in from reference TRBV9 and TRBJ1-1, reads DSGVTQTPKHLITATGQRVTLRCSPRSGDLSVYWYQQSLDQGLQFLIQYYNGEERAKGNILERFSAQQFPDLHSELNLSSLELGDSALYFCASSAGGRTEAFFGQGTRLTVV.

This clonotype was observed many times. This chain joins TRBV9 and TRBJ2-7; 11 nucleotides match TRBD1. Germline V gene sequence: CDR1 SGDLS, CDR2 YYNGEE. V shed 4 bases, J shed 2 bases, and the junction held 8 bases outside the gene matches. This CDR3 region has 16 residues. CDR3 protein: CASSSRRDRGTYEQYF. DNA for the CDR3: TGTGCCAGCAGCTCCAGACGGGACAGGGGGACCTACGAGCAGTACTTC.

Ten or more counts support this clonotype. The CDR3 protein is CASSVGAGNEQYF. The CDR3 bases are TGTGCCAGCAGCGTAGGGGCAGGGAACGAGCAGTACTTC. The chain uses TRBV9 and TRBJ2-7, with D maybe TRBD1 (5 bases). The CDR3 covers 13 residues. V dropped 0 bases and J dropped 5 bases, with 9 bases sitting between them. Germline V gives CDR1 SGDLS, CDR2 YYNGEE.

This clonotype occurred many times. The chain recombines TRBV9 with TRBJ1-1, with D maybe TRBD1 (6 bases). CDR1 is SGDLS and CDR2 is YYNGEE in the germline V gene. The CDR3 is made up of 16 amino acids. The V end was cut by 0 bases, the J end by 7 bases, with 19 bases between. This chain's CDR3 is CASSVVWGPEDSEAFF. The CDR3 DNA is TGTGCCAGCAGCGTAGTTTGGGGCCCGGAGGACAGTGAAGCTTTCTTT.

This clonotype was observed at least ten times. This chain joins TRBV9 and TRBJ2-7; no firm D call. The germline V gene has CDR1 SGDLS and CDR2 YYNGEE. V was trimmed by 4 bases and J by 2 bases, leaving 13 bases between them. CDR3 length: 14 residues. The CDR3 protein is CASSPATAAYEQYF. In DNA, the CDR3 is TGTGCCAGCAGCCCCGCCACTGCGGCCTACGAGCAGTACTTC.

This clonotype was picked up many times. The chain has TRBV9 and TRBJ2-7, with D uncertain. The CDR3 runs 13 residues. CDR1 and CDR2 from the germline V gene are SGDLS and YYNGEE. V gave up 4 bases and J gave up 6 bases, with 14 bases separating them. CDR3 coding DNA: TGTGCCAGCAGCCCTCAACCTAGTTCCGAGCAGTACTTC. It is translated as CASSPQPSSEQYF.

This clonotype was observed at least ten times. This chain connects TRBV9 to TRBJ2-3; the D call may be TRBD1 or TRBD2 (5 bases each). The CDR3 runs to 14 residues. Germline V gives CDR1 SGDLS, CDR2 YYNGEE. Trimming removed 4 bases from V and 2 bases from J, with 11 bases in between. CDR3 DNA: TGTGCCAGCAGCTCCGGGGCTGACACAGATACGCAGTATTTT. Translation: CASSSGADTDTQYF. The full variable domain, in which reference TRBV9 and TRBJ2-3 provide the parts outside the CDR3, is DSGVTQTPKHLITATGQRVTLRCSPRSGDLSVYWYQQSLDQGLQFLIQYYNGEERAKGNILERFSAQQFPDLHSELNLSSLELGDSALYFCASSSGADTDTQYFGPGTRLTVL.

The table lists this clonotype with many counts. The chain uses TRBV9 and TRBJ1-1; D not resolved. The CDR3 covers 12 residues. In germline, CDR1 is SGDLS, CDR2 YYNGEE. The V end was cut by 7 bases, the J end by 1 base, with 8 bases between. CDR3 in DNA: TGTGCCAGCGGCGCGGCGAACACTGAAGCTTTCTTT. This encodes CASGAANTEAFF.

This clonotype is medium-sized in the sample. This chain joins TRBV5-1 and TRBJ1-5; D is perhaps TRBD1 (5 bases). There are 13 residues in the CDR3. Trimming removed 5 bases at V and 5 bases at J, with 11 bases between. CDR1 is SGHRS, CDR2 YFSETQ, per germline. CDR3 nucleotides: TGCGCCAGCAGTCTCCAGGGTGATCAGCCCCAGCATTTT. Amino acid sequence: CASSLQGDQPQHF.

The rearrangement joins TRBV9 to TRBJ2-3, with no clear D. Trimming removed 2 bases from V and 1 base from J, with 8 bases in between. CDR1 and CDR2 from the germline V gene are SGDLS and YYNGEE. CDR3 size: 14 residues. For the CDR3, the DNA is TGTGCCAGCAGCGTTGACCTTGGCACAGATACGCAGTATTTT. Translating it yields CASSVDLGTDTQYF.